Described below is a single T cell receptor beta chain sequence and its context. The data stem from a study of blood T cell repertoires in COVID-19. Study at large: The study drew acute and convalescent COVID-19 samples from the United States, Italy and Spain. Sources were T cells, B-cell-depleted T cells, or PBMCs; the material itself was cDNA or gDNA.

In the authors' workflow: Amplification from reference gene primers served as the basis for estimated nucleated cell counts. The assay was immunoSEQ multiplex PCR, and TCRdb's table has in-frame clones only and misses some. V and J calls plus clone size are reproduced from that table; the DNA served to infer D and trimming. The sample has approximately 82,000 clones, over 80% seen once. J lost 7 bases, V lost 6 bases, and 6 bases had no gene match. This CDR3 has 14 residues. Germline CDR1 and CDR2: MNHEY and SMNVEV (reference sequence). This sequence joins TRBV27 and TRBJ1-6, with 7 positions matching TRBD1. This TCR came from a woman in her 70s with active or convalescent COVID-19. What was sequenced was peripheral blood. Here the CDR3 DNA reads TGTGCCAGCAGCCGAGACAGGGTCAATTCACCCCTCCACTTT. This encodes CASSRDRVNSPLHF.